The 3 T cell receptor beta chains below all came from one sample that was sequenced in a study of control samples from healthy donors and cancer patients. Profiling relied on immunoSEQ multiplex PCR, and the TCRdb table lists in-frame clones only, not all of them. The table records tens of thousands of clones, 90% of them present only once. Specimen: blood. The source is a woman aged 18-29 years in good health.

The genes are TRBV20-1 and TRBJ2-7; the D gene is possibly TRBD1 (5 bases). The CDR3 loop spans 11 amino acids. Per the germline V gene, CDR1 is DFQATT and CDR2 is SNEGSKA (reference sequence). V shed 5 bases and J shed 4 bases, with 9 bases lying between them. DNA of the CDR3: TGCAGTGCTTCCAGGGTTTACGAGCAGTACTTC. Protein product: CSASRVYEQYF.

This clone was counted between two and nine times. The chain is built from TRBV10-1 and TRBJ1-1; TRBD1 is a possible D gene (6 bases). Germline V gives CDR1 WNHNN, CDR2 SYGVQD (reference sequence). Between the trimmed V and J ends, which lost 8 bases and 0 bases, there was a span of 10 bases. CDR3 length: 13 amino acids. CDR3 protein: CASADSLNTEAFF. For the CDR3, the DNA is TGCGCCAGCGCGGACAGCCTGAACACTGAAGCTTTCTTT.

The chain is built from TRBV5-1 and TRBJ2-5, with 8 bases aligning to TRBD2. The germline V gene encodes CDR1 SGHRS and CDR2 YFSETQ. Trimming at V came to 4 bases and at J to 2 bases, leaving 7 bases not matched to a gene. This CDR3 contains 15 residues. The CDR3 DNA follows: TGCGCCAGCAGCCTTAGCGGGGAACAGCAAGAGACCCAGTACTTC. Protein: CASSLSGEQQETQYF.